Reported below is one T cell receptor (beta chain). The TCRbeta library incorporated unique molecular identifiers. TCRdb ran MiXCR on the PCR reads and lists one entry per CDR3 protein. The profile covers over 45,000 distinct CDR3 sequences, with approximately 43% appearing a single time and about 98% taken by the ten largest. This sample was taken from a study of T-cell reconstitution after alpha-beta-depleted transplantation in children. Deletions cut 3 bases from V and 2 bases from J, with 8 bases between. The germline V gene has CDR1 MGHRA and CDR2 YSYEKL. This CDR3 contains 13 residues. Sequenced here: PBMCs, mostly from graft donor cells, sampled 360 days after TCRalphabeta/CD19-depleted stem cell transplant. The V gene is TRBV4-1, the J gene TRBJ2-7, with a tentative D call TRBD1 (5 bases). The receptor comes from a male patient aged 5 to 17 who had a stem cell transplant for acute lymphoblastic leukemia, so the T cells may come from the graft donor. This chain's CDR3 is CASSHLGAYEQYF. The CDR3 nucleotides are TGCGCCAGCAGCCACCTAGGGGCCTACGAGCAGTACTTC.